This T cell receptor (beta chain) appears in the sequencing data of a study of T cell clonotyping in hematopoietic cell transplantation. General observations from the study: Recipient TCR diversity dropped after transplant; expanded clonotypes rose from day 30 to 180.

Time point of the sample: recipient sample about 28 days before transplant, after cytoreduction. TCRdb's copy holds only in-frame clones and misses some; the assay was immunoSEQ multiplex PCR. The repertoire holds roughly 48,000 clones, with 82% as singletons. Comments on this clone: Its antigen is undetermined.

This sample comprised peripheral blood mononuclear cells, obtained before stem cell transplant. The sequence came from a man in his sixties with myelodysplastic syndrome. Some clones in this sample may be carry-over from other donors' samples.

The CDR3 loop is CAISAGFSGGVYNEQFF. CDR3 coding DNA: TGTGCCATCAGTGCCGGCTTTAGCGGGGGGGTTTACAATGAGCAGTTCTTC. This chain uses TRBV10-3 with TRBJ2-1; 11 nucleotides match TRBD2. The CDR3 sequence is 17 residues long. The V segment lost 4 bases and the J segment 4 bases; nucleotides outside the gene matches: 9. Germline V CDR1 and CDR2: ENHRY, SYGVKD.